A single sample is the source of the 10 T cell receptor beta chains below, sequenced in a study of breast tumors, draining lymph nodes, adjacent tissues (dated by TCRdb to 2016 to 2017). Receptor amplification or capture employed multiplex PCR. The instrument given in TCRdb is Illumina HiSeq 2000. TCRdb reprocessed the public reads (quality trimming at Q25 with fastp, clone calling with MiXCR) and kept in-frame beta chains. Rows are combined by CDR3 protein, so each entry shows the most common genes and DNA. The sample table records some 140,000 distinct CDR3 sequences; 20% to 25% of these occur just once. The ten largest clones capture roughly 2.6% of the sample. The lymph node samples were taken from the axillary draining lymph nodes of breast cancer patients. The sequencing sample was made of axillary lymph node tissue. Every receptor here comes from a female donor with breast cancer. Some clones in this sample may be carry-over from other donors' samples.

There are many counts of this clonotype. The chain couples TRBV20-1 to TRBJ2-5, with D possibly being TRBD2 (6 bases). CDR3 size: 12 residues. CDR1 is DFQATT and CDR2 is SNEGSKA in the germline V gene (reference sequence). Trimming left V 6 bases short and J 5 bases short, with 13 bases between. CDR3 loop: CSATRSGETQYF. DNA for the CDR3: TGCAGTGCCACTAGAAGCGGGGAGACCCAGTACTTC.

This clonotype was recorded many times. The V gene is TRBV10-3, the J gene TRBJ1-4; D not certain. With 4 bases removed from V and 8 bases from J, the gap between germline ends came to 8 bases. The CDR3 totals 12 residues. Germline V CDR1 and CDR2: ENHRY, SYGVKD. The DNA of the CDR3 is TGTGCCATCAGTGCAGTAAGAGAAAAACTGTTTTTT. It translates to CAISAVREKLFF.

This clonotype was seen many times. The gene calls are TRBV14 and TRBJ2-5, with a possible D match to TRBD1 (5 bases). The CDR3 covers 15 residues. Germline V gives CDR1 SGHDN, CDR2 FVKESK. V dropped 1 base and J dropped 3 bases, with 12 bases sitting between them. CDR3 in DNA: TGTGCCAGCAGCCAAGCCCAGGGTTGGGAAGAGACCCAGTACTTC. Its translation is CASSQAQGWEETQYF.

This clonotype occurred many times. The CDR3 DNA sequence: TGTGCCAGCAGCTCGGGGACCCAAGAGACCCAGTACTTC. It translates to CASSSGTQETQYF. The V and J genes are TRBV7-9 and TRBJ2-5; D possibly matches TRBD1 or TRBD2 (5 bases each). Germline CDR1 and CDR2: SEHNR and FQNEAQ (reference sequence). Trimming took off 4 bases at V and 1 base at J, with 7 bases between the two ends. The CDR3 extends over 13 amino acids.

This clonotype was seen at least ten times. V is TRBV20-1 and J is TRBJ2-7; the match to TRBD2 covers 9 bases. This CDR3 is built from 17 residues. The ends lost 0 bases at V and 6 bases at J; junction bases unmatched: 15. Germline V gives CDR1 DFQATT, CDR2 SNEGSKA (reference sequence). CDR3 protein: CSARDSRWGLATLEQYF. In nucleotides, the CDR3 is TGCAGTGCTAGAGACTCGAGGTGGGGACTAGCTACCCTCGAGCAGTACTTC.

This clonotype was counted at least ten times. The chain joins TRBV2 to TRBJ2-1; D possibly corresponds to TRBD1 (5 bases). The CDR3 sequence is 14 residues long. Trimming shortened V by 8 bases and J by 7 bases, and 18 bases separated the two germline ends. Per germline, CDR1 SNHLY and CDR2 FYNNEI. The CDR3 protein is CASSPGYPSNEQFF. The CDR3 region has the DNA TGTGCCAGCTCCCCAGGGTATCCCTCGAATGAGCAGTTCTTC.

This clonotype was seen many times. The CDR3 protein is CSAHLAGVYEQYF. The CDR3 DNA reads TGCAGTGCTCATCTAGCGGGAGTCTACGAGCAGTACTTC. The chain links TRBV20-1 to TRBJ2-7; 10 positions agree with TRBD2. Germline CDR1 and CDR2: DFQATT and SNEGSKA (reference sequence). J gave up 3 bases and V 5 bases, and 4 bases lay outside the gene matches. This CDR3 is 13 amino acids long.

This clonotype was counted a few times. The chain has TRBV20-1 and TRBJ1-1; 8 nucleotides line up with TRBD1. Per the germline V gene, CDR1 is DFQATT and CDR2 is SNEGSKA (reference sequence). The CDR3 sequence is 15 residues long. V shed 0 bases and J 5 bases; nucleotides not matched to a gene: 8. The CDR3 DNA follows: TGCAGTGCTAGAGAGCAACAGGGGGTAAATACTGAAGCTTTCTTT. It translates to CSAREQQGVNTEAFF.

This clonotype was seen ten or more times. V is TRBV4-2 and J is TRBJ1-4; no clear D gene. The CDR3 is 16 residues long. CDR1 and CDR2 (germline): LGHNA, YNFKEQ. The V gene lost 0 bases and the J gene lost 8 bases, with 16 bases spanning the gap. The CDR3 loop reads CASSQDRRGIGEKLFF. CDR3 sequence (DNA): TGTGCCAGCAGCCAAGATCGAAGAGGGATTGGAGAAAAACTGTTTTTT.

This clonotype has a count of ten or more. The V call is TRBV19, the J call TRBJ1-2; D uncertain. The length of the CDR3 is 13 residues. Germline values: CDR1 LNHDA, CDR2 SQIVND (reference sequence). Trimming cost V 5 bases and J 8 bases, with 15 bases left between them. CDR3: CASSPLSRSGYTF. The CDR3 nucleotides are TGTGCCAGTAGTCCACTGAGTCGGTCGGGCTACACCTTC. The full variable domain, with the rest looked up from reference TRBV19 and TRBJ1-2, is DGGITQSPKYLFRKEGQNVTLSCEQNLNHDAMYWYRQDPGQGLRLIYYSQIVNDFQKGDIAEGYSVSREKKESFPLTVTSAQKNPTAFYLCASSPLSRSGYTFGSGTRLTVV.